This TCR beta chain was captured by sequencing in a study of cytomegalovirus exposure and HLA in healthy donors. Study-wide results and limits: In a later analysis, common viral pathogens appeared linked to several of the most significant clusters.

For this clone: No antigen is known for it.

The primer mix had 60 Vbeta and 13 Jbeta primers. This table comes from immunoSEQ multiplex PCR, and its TCRdb copy is limited to in-frame clones, with some not included. This repertoire includes tens of thousands of clones. The CDR3 length is 15 residues. The germline CDR1 and CDR2 sequences are MNHNS and SASEGT. V was trimmed by 2 bases and J by 7 bases, leaving 17 bases between them. V usage is TRBV6-1 and J usage is TRBJ1-2; D perhaps matches TRBD1 (5 bases). The origin of this receptor is a young man in good health and CMV-seropositive. The sequenced sample consisted of PBMCs. This chain's CDR3 is CASSETGFLAAGYTF. In nucleotides, the CDR3 is TGTGCCAGCAGTGAAACAGGTTTCTTAGCGGCTGGCTACACCTTC.